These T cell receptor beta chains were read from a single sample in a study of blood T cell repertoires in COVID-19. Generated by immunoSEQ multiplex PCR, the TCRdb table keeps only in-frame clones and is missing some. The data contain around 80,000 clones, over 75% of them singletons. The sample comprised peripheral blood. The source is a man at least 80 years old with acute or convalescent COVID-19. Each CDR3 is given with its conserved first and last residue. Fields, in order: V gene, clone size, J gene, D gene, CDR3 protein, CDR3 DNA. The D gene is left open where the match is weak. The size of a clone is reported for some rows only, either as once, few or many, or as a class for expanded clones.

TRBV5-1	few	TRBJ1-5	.	CASSLGGGENQPQHF	TGCGCCAGCAGCTTGGGAGGGGGTGAGAATCAGCCCCAGCATTTT
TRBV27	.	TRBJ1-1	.	CASSLRSRADEAFF	TGTGCCAGCAGTTTACGATCCAGGGCGGATGAAGCTTTCTTT
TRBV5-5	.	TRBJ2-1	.	CASSQRQGVNYNEQFF	TGTGCCAGCAGCCAACGGCAAGGGGTAAATTACAATGAGCAGTTCTTC
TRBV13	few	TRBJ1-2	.	CASSLAANYGYTF	TGTGCCAGCAGCTTAGCAGCTAACTATGGCTACACCTTC
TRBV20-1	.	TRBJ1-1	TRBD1	CSASTTGLGLGTEAFF	TGCAGTGCTAGTACGACAGGGTTGGGTTTAGGGACTGAAGCTTTCTTT
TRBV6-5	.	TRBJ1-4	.	CASSLRGEREKLFF	TGTGCCAGCAGCTTACGGGGGGAAAGGGAAAAACTGTTTTTT
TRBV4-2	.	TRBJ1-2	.	CASSQDLAVFYGYTF	TGTGCCAGCAGCCAAGATTTAGCAGTATTCTATGGCTACACCTTC
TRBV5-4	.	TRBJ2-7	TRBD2	CASSLGLAESSYEQYF	TGTGCCAGCAGCTTGGGTCTAGCGGAGAGCTCCTACGAGCAGTACTTC
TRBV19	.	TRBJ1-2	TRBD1	CASSSGDRNYGYTF	TGTGCCAGTAGTAGTGGGGACAGAAACTATGGCTACACCTTC
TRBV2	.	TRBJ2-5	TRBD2	CASTRAGGFETQYF	TGTGCCAGCACCAGAGCGGGGGGTTTTGAGACCCAGTACTTC
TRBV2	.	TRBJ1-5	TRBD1	CASSRQGSNQPQHF	TGTGCCAGCAGTAGACAGGGGAGCAATCAGCCCCAGCATTTT
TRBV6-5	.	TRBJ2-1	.	CASSYSSEQFF	TGTGCCAGCAGTTACTCCAGTGAGCAGTTCTTC
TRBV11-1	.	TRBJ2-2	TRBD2	CASMGKLAAGELFF	TGTGCCAGCATGGGAAAACTAGCGGCCGGGGAGCTGTTTTTT
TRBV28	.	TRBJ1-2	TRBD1	CASSLRTGSYGYTF	TGTGCCAGCAGTTTACGGACAGGAAGCTATGGCTACACCTTC
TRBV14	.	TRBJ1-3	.	CASSRGDTIYF	TGTGCCAGCAGCCGCGGAGACACCATATATTTT
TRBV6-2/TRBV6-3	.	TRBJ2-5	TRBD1	CASSYQGAGSETQYF	TGTGCCAGCAGTTACCAGGGGGCCGGGTCAGAGACCCAGTACTTC
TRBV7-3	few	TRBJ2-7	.	CASSLTRSVEQYF	TGTGCCAGCAGCTTAACGAGAAGCGTCGAGCAGTACTTC
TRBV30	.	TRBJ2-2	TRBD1	CAWGGQMNTGELFF	TGTGCCTGGGGGGGACAGATGAACACCGGGGAGCTGTTTTTT
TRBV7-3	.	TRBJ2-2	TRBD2	CASSPGLAGALTGELFF	TGTGCCAGCAGCCCGGGACTAGCGGGGGCCCTGACCGGGGAGCTGTTTTTT